This passage covers 13 T cell receptor beta chains from one sample sequenced in a study of CDR3 diversity in severe acne. TCRdb itself ran the PCR reads through MiXCR, one entry per CDR3 protein. Of some 90,000 distinct CDR3 sequences in the sample, approximately 54% were seen once. The sequenced sample consisted of blood. All receptors derive from a male donor with severe acne vulgaris.

In its sample, this clonotype was seen a few times. V gene TRBV6-5 combines with J gene TRBJ2-6, with 9 bases lining up with TRBD1. From germline, CDR1 is MNHEY and CDR2 SVGAGI. Trimming cost V 0 bases and J 0 bases; bases outside gene matches: 3. The CDR3 spans 18 residues. CDR3 bases: TGTGCCAGCAGTTACTCGGACAGGGGAAGCTCTGGGGCCAACGTCCTGACTTTC. As protein: CASSYSDRGSSGANVLTF.

Notes on this clonotype: This may be a read error, as it is one base from a much larger clone. CDR3: CASSTPGDRGQEAQYF. DNA for the CDR3: TGTGCCAGTAGTACCCCTGGGGACAGGGGGCAAGAGGCCCAGTACTTC. The chain has TRBV19 and TRBJ2-5; TRBD1 agrees at 12 bases. Looked up from germline, CDR1 is LNHDA and CDR2 is SQIVND (reference sequence). The CDR3 is 16 amino acids.

In this sample, this clonotype turned up many times. This chain links TRBV27 with TRBJ2-7, with a tentative D call TRBD2 (5 bases). Trimming cost V 6 bases and J 4 bases, with 19 bases left between them. The CDR3 length is 15 residues. Germline V lookup: CDR1 MNHEY, CDR2 SMNVEV (reference sequence). CDR3 region: CASSRDRRTGYEQYF. The CDR3 DNA reads TGTGCCAGCAGCCGCGATAGGCGTACGGGGTACGAGCAGTACTTC.

Relative to its sample, this clonotype is medium-sized (0.01 to 0.1%). The chain joins TRBV5-1 to TRBJ2-1, with D possibly TRBD2 on 6 matching bases. This CDR3 has 15 residues. The V end was cut by 2 bases, the J end by 7 bases, with 16 bases between. Germline V gene data show CDR1 as SGHRS and CDR2 as YFSETQ. The CDR3 DNA sequence: TGCGCCAGCAGCTTATCGGGAGTCGATCTTAATGAGCAGTTCTTC. Residues: CASSLSGVDLNEQFF.

This clonotype occurred a few times. The chain carries TRBV10-2 and TRBJ1-2, with no clear D. Germline values: CDR1 WSHSY, CDR2 SAAADI. The CDR3 sequence is 17 residues long. Trimming took off 1 base at V and 2 bases at J, with 17 bases between the two ends. DNA of the CDR3: TGCGCCAGCAGTGAGTTTCCGGGAGAGACAAACAACTATGGCTACACCTTC. Residues: CASSEFPGETNNYGYTF.

This clonotype was observed at least ten times. The rearrangement joins TRBV20-1 to TRBJ2-3; 10 bases map to TRBD1. The CDR3 loop spans 15 amino acids. Germline V gene data show CDR1 as DFQATT and CDR2 as SNEGSKA (reference sequence). The V and J ends lost 2 bases and 3 bases, in that order; junction bases with no gene match: 5. The CDR3 here is CSARLTGGATDTQYF. As DNA, the CDR3 is TGCAGTGCTAGATTGACAGGGGGCGCGACAGATACGCAGTATTTT.

The gene calls are TRBV10-3 and TRBJ2-7; D is possibly TRBD1 (6 bases). With 10 bases removed from V and 6 bases from J, the gap between germline ends came to 19 bases. This CDR3 contains 13 residues. CDR1 is ENHRY and CDR2 is SYGVKD in the germline V gene. The CDR3 bases are TGTGCCAGCAAAGGGACACCGGCGGGCGAGCAGTACTTC. Translated: CASKGTPAGEQYF.

This chain connects TRBV7-8 to TRBJ2-6; D remains unclear. The CDR3 extends over 15 amino acids. Trimming stripped 1 base from V and 0 bases from J, with 4 bases between. CDR1 SGHVS and CDR2 FQNEAQ come from the germline V gene. CDR3 bases: TGTGCCAGCAGCTTAGGTACCTCTGGGGCCAACGTCCTGACTTTC. Residues: CASSLGTSGANVLTF.

The chain combines TRBV7-3 with TRBJ1-1; TRBD1 is a possible D gene (6 bases). Trimming removed 2 bases from V and 4 bases from J, with 20 bases in between. Looked up from germline, CDR1 is SGHTA and CDR2 is FQGTGA. The CDR3 sequence is 17 residues long. The CDR3 DNA follows: TGTGCCAGCAGCTTACCCATCCGGGGGGCGGAGGGCACTGAAGCTTTCTTT. Protein sequence: CASSLPIRGAEGTEAFF.

The count of this clonotype is one. The CDR3 DNA is TGTGCCAGCAGTGACTTTCTAGCGGGAGGTCGCACAGATACGCAGTATTTT. It codes for CASSDFLAGGRTDTQYF. The gene calls are TRBV6-5 and TRBJ2-3, with 11 positions matching TRBD2. The CDR3 consists of 17 residues. V lost 5 bases to trimming and J lost 1 base; unmatched junction nucleotides: 8. Germline CDR1 reads MNHEY; CDR2 reads SVGAGI.

The rearrangement links TRBV15 to TRBJ1-5, with D unclear. Germline V lookup: CDR1 LNHNV, CDR2 YYDKDF (reference sequence). Trimming stripped 5 bases from V and 0 bases from J, with 5 bases between. The CDR3 covers 13 residues. The CDR3 DNA reads as TGTGCCACCAGCGGGGTTAGCAATCAGCCCCAGCATTTT. It translates to CATSGVSNQPQHF.

The table lists this clonotype with many counts. This chain joins TRBV7-6 and TRBJ2-7; the D is unclear. Germline loops: CDR1 SGHVS, CDR2 FNYEAQ. The CDR3 has 13 residues. V dropped 4 bases and J dropped 1 base, with 8 bases sitting between them. The CDR3 is CASSYSGSYEQYF. In DNA, the CDR3 is TGTGCCAGCAGCTACTCGGGTTCCTACGAGCAGTACTTC. Full variable domain (rest looked up from reference TRBV7-6 and TRBJ2-7): GAGVSQSPRYKVTKRGQDVALRCDPISGHVSLYWYRQALGQGPEFLTYFNYEAQQDKSGLPNDRFSAERPEGSISTLTIQRTEQRDSAMYRCASSYSGSYEQYFGPGTRLTVT.

Here the CDR3 DNA reads TGTGCCAGCAAAGGCGCCGTGAACTACGAGCAGTTCTTC. Translating it yields CASKGAVNYEQFF. This rearrangement joins TRBV2 to TRBJ2-7; no reliable D call. The DNA matches TRBJ2-1 better at its end, which makes the J call doubtful. The CDR3 is 13 amino acids. The germline gives CDR1 SNHLY, CDR2 FYNNEI.